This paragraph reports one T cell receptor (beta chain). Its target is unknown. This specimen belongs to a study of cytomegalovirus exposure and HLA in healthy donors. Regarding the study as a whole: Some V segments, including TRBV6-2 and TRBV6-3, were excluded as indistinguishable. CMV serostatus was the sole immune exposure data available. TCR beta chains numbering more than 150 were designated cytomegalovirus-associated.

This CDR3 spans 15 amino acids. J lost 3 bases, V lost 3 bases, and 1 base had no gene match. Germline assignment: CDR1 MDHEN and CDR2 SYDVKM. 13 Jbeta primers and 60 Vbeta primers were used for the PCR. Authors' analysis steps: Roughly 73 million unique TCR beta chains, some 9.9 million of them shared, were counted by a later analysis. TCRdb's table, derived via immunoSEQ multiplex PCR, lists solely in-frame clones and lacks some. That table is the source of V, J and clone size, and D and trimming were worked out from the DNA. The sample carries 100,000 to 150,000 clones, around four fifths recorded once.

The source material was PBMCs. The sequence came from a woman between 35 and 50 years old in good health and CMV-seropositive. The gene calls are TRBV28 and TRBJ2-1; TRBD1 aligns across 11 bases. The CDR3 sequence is CASSLGQGVYNEQFF. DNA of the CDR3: TGTGCCAGCAGTTTGGGACAGGGGGTCTACAATGAGCAGTTCTTC.